The 25 T cell receptor beta chains listed next were all sequenced from one sample in a study of T cell changes during pregnancy in multiple sclerosis. The assay was immunoSEQ multiplex PCR, and TCRdb's table has in-frame clones only and misses some. In the table there are about 44,000 clones, roughly nine tenths of which are singletons. The sample in question was CD4+ T cells from peripheral blood mononuclear cells, obtained after pregnancy. The receptors shown here come from a female donor with multiple sclerosis, enrolled in a pregnancy study.

This clone showed up just once. The rearrangement uses TRBV9 and TRBJ1-1; 7 positions agree with TRBD1. After removal of 4 bases from V and 3 bases from J, the junction contained 12 bases not matched to a gene. The CDR3 contains 16 residues. Germline V gene sequence: CDR1 SGDLS, CDR2 YYNGEE. The CDR3 nucleotides are TGTGCCAGCAGCAGGACCACACAGGGGAGCGACACTGAAGCTTTCTTT. The encoded protein is CASSRTTQGSDTEAFF. Based on the CDR3 plus reference TRBV9 and TRBJ1-1, the full variable domain is DSGVTQTPKHLITATGQRVTLRCSPRSGDLSVYWYQQSLDQGLQFLIQYYNGEERAKGNILERFSAQQFPDLHSELNLSSLELGDSALYFCASSRTTQGSDTEAFFGQGTRLTVV.

This chain links TRBV19 with TRBJ1-2; TRBD1 matches 11 bases. Germline V gives CDR1 LNHDA, CDR2 SQIVND (reference sequence). The J segment lost 6 bases and the V segment lost 8 bases, leaving 17 bases of the junction unmatched. The CDR3 consists of 17 residues. The CDR3 reads CASLPQIRTGGFNGYTF. The CDR3, as DNA: TGTGCCAGTTTGCCCCAAATTCGGACAGGGGGCTTTAATGGCTACACCTTC. Looking up the rest from reference TRBV19 and TRBJ1-2 gives the full variable domain: DGGITQSPKYLFRKEGQNVTLSCEQNLNHDAMYWYRQDPGQGLRLIYYSQIVNDFQKGDIAEGYSVSREKKESFPLTVTSAQKNPTAFYLCASLPQIRTGGFNGYTFGSGTRLTVV.

The V call is TRBV27, the J call TRBJ2-1, with 10 bases fitting TRBD2. The CDR3 consists of 18 residues. V lost 1 base and J lost 7; bases outside the gene matches: 13. Germline values: CDR1 MNHEY, CDR2 SMNVEV (reference sequence). In DNA form, the CDR3 reads TGTGCCAGCAGTTTATACCCTCTCCAGCGGGAGGGCCTTAATGAGCAGTTCTTC. Residues: CASSLYPLQREGLNEQFF.

The rearrangement joins TRBV5-4 to TRBJ1-1; no firm D call. The ends were cut back, 5 bases at V and 0 bases at J, with 8 bases in the middle. The CDR3 contains 13 residues. Germline V lookup: CDR1 SGHNT, CDR2 YYREEE (reference sequence). The DNA of the CDR3 is TGTGCCAGCAGTAACGGTATGAACACTGAAGCTTTCTTT. It translates to CASSNGMNTEAFF.

The rearrangement joins TRBV7-2 to TRBJ2-3, with TRBD2 matching 13 bases. Germline lookup yields CDR1 SGHTA and CDR2 FQGNSA. The CDR3 length is 14 residues. Germline trimming cut 5 bases from V and 7 bases from J; bases unmatched to any gene: 3. DNA for the CDR3: TGTGCCAGCAGCCAGGGACTAGCGGGAAATACGCAGTATTTT. This codes for CASSQGLAGNTQYF.

The chain carries TRBV21-1 and TRBJ2-5; the DNA was not compared with TRBD2, the D call given in the table. TRBV21-1 is noted as a pseudogene. The CDR3 runs to 13 residues. DNA of the CDR3: TGTGCCAGAGATAGCGGGAAGGTGGAGACCCAGTACTTC. Its translation: CARDSGKVETQYF.

The genes are TRBV7-9 and TRBJ2-1, with 11 bases identical to TRBD2. Trimming at V came to 5 bases and at J to 0 bases, leaving 6 bases not matched to a gene. This CDR3 has 17 amino acids. Germline CDR1 and CDR2: SEHNR and FQNEAQ (reference sequence). The CDR3 protein is CASSGGLAARSYNEQFF. CDR3 DNA sequence: TGTGCCAGCAGCGGGGGACTAGCGGCTCGCTCCTACAATGAGCAGTTCTTC.

J is TRBJ2-5 and V is TRBV2; 7 positions match TRBD1. With V trimmed by 5 bases and J by 1 base, 7 bases remained unmatched. This CDR3 has 15 residues. Germline lookup yields CDR1 SNHLY and CDR2 FYNNEI. The CDR3 reads CASSTDRATQETQYF. CDR3 in DNA: TGTGCCAGCAGTACCGACAGGGCTACCCAAGAGACCCAGTACTTC.

CDR3 bases: TGTGCCAGCTCACCAGATAGCGCCGGAACCCAGTACTTC. This encodes CASSPDSAGTQYF. The chain links TRBV18 to TRBJ2-5; tentative D call: TRBD2 (5 bases). Deletions cut 2 bases from V and 8 bases from J, with 12 bases between. CDR1 and CDR2 from the germline V gene are KGHSH and LQKENI. The CDR3 loop spans 13 amino acids.

The chain recombines TRBV29-1 with TRBJ2-2, with unresolved D. The germline CDR1 and CDR2 sequences are SQVTM and ANQGSEA. The CDR3 spans 14 residues. V was pared by 3 bases and J by 0 bases, with 8 bases between. The CDR3 DNA is TGCAGCGTTGATGCAGTTACGAACACCGGGGAGCTGTTTTTT. Residues: CSVDAVTNTGELFF.

The genes are TRBV11-1 and TRBJ2-2; TRBD1 matches 9 bases. The V gene end was trimmed by 4 bases and the J gene end by 7 bases; junction bases not matched to a gene: 4. Per the germline V gene, CDR1 is SGHAT and CDR2 is FQDESV (reference sequence). The CDR3 consists of 14 residues. CDR3 protein: CASSWDRAGGELFF. In DNA form, the CDR3 reads TGTGCCAGCAGCTGGGACAGGGCGGGCGGGGAGCTGTTTTTT.

V is TRBV7-9 and J is TRBJ2-1; 7 bases are shared with TRBD2. Germline V gene sequence: CDR1 SEHNR, CDR2 FQNEAQ (reference sequence). Trimming took 2 bases from V and 8 from J; bases not matched to a gene: 0. This CDR3 is 12 amino acids long. CDR3 coding DNA: TGTGCCAGCAGCTTAAGCGGGGATGAGCAGTTCTTC. It is translated as CASSLSGDEQFF.

This chain connects TRBV27 to TRBJ1-5, with D maybe TRBD1 (5 bases). Germline V lookup: CDR1 MNHEY, CDR2 SMNVEV (reference sequence). The CDR3 has 19 residues. The V end lost 2 bases, the J end lost 0 bases, and 20 bases lay between the germline ends. Here the CDR3 DNA reads TGTGCCAGCAGTTTACTCCGAGCCGACAGCGCACCTAGCAATCAGCCCCAGCATTTT. It specifies CASSLLRADSAPSNQPQHF.

DNA for the CDR3: TGTGCCAGCAGCTCCGAACCGGGACTAGCGGGAGGGCCAACGTACGAGCAGTACTTC. It codes for CASSSEPGLAGGPTYEQYF. The chain uses TRBV5-5 and TRBJ2-7; 16 bases match TRBD2. This CDR3 has 19 residues. J gave up 4 bases and V 3 bases, and 13 bases lay outside the gene matches. Germline V gene data show CDR1 as SGHKS and CDR2 as YYEKEE (reference sequence).

The CDR3 DNA sequence: TGTGCCAGCAGCCCGGGTGGACTAGCGAGTTACAATGAGCAGTTCTTC. This translates into CASSPGGLASYNEQFF. The chain combines TRBV5-4 with TRBJ2-1, with 9 bases that match TRBD2. Germline lookup yields CDR1 SGHNT and CDR2 YYREEE (reference sequence). The CDR3 length is 16 residues. After removal of 4 bases from V and 4 bases from J, the junction contained 9 bases not matched to a gene. Looking up the rest from reference TRBV5-4 and TRBJ2-1 gives the full variable domain: ETGVTQSPTHLIKTRGQQVTLRCSSQSGHNTVSWYQQALGQGPQFIFQYYREEENGRGNFPPRFSGLQFPNYSSELNVNALELDDSALYLCASSPGGLASYNEQFFGPGTRLTVL.

This chain uses TRBV6-6 with TRBJ2-7, with TRBD1 identical over 7 bases. Germline V gene data show CDR1 as MNHNY and CDR2 as SVGAGI (reference sequence). Trimming at V came to 5 bases and at J to 3 bases, leaving 10 bases not matched to a gene. This CDR3 region has 15 residues. In nucleotides, the CDR3 is TGTGCCAGCAGTGACCGATCGACAGGGAACTACGAGCAGTACTTC. Protein sequence: CASSDRSTGNYEQYF.

This clone was found once. The V and J genes are TRBV11-2 and TRBJ2-5; 7 bases fit TRBD2. V lost 5 bases to trimming and J lost 4 bases; unmatched junction nucleotides: 13. Germline values: CDR1 SGHAT, CDR2 FQNNGV. CDR3 length equals 16 residues. The CDR3 loop is CASSAGTTRFAETQYF. The CDR3 DNA is TGTGCCAGCAGCGCCGGGACTACTCGTTTCGCAGAGACCCAGTACTTC.

The chain employs TRBV27 and TRBJ1-1; D not resolved. V dropped 2 bases and J dropped 0 bases, with 16 bases sitting between them. This CDR3 is 17 amino acids long. Germline V gene sequence: CDR1 MNHEY, CDR2 SMNVEV (reference sequence). In DNA form, the CDR3 reads TGTGCCAGCAGTTTAGACCCCCGGAGGGTTATGAACACTGAAGCTTTCTTT. It translates to CASSLDPRRVMNTEAFF.

A few counts support this clone. This rearrangement joins TRBV4-1 to TRBJ1-1, with unresolved D. V was pared by 4 bases and J by 3 bases, with 15 bases between. The CDR3 has 15 residues. In germline, CDR1 is MGHRA, CDR2 YSYEKL. The CDR3 DNA reads TGCGCCAGCAGCCCGCGTAGCCAACGGGACACTGAAGCTTTCTTT. Residues: CASSPRSQRDTEAFF.

The chain links TRBV7-9 to TRBJ2-1, with TRBD2 as a possible D gene (6 bases). The CDR3 spans 14 residues. V lost 3 bases to trimming and J lost 7 bases, with 13 bases between them. Germline values: CDR1 SEHNR, CDR2 FQNEAQ (reference sequence). In DNA, the CDR3 is TGTGCCAGCAGCTTCCGGGAGAAGACAAATGAGCAGTTCTTC. This sequence encodes CASSFREKTNEQFF. The full variable domain, its missing parts supplied by reference TRBV7-9 and TRBJ2-1, is DTGVSQNPRHKITKRGQNVTFRCDPISEHNRLYWYRQTLGQGPEFLTYFQNEAQLEKSRLLSDRFSAERPKGSFSTLEIQRTEQGDSAMYLCASSFREKTNEQFFGPGTRLTVL.

The chain employs TRBV2 and TRBJ2-2; D unclear. In germline, CDR1 is SNHLY, CDR2 FYNNEI. The CDR3 extends over 14 amino acids. Trimming pared 4 bases from V and 4 bases from J, leaving 10 bases between. CDR3 protein: CASSVQEPTGELFF. The CDR3 nucleotides read TGTGCCAGCAGTGTTCAAGAGCCCACCGGGGAGCTGTTTTTT.

The chain combines TRBV10-3 with TRBJ1-1; unclear D gene. The V and J ends lost 3 bases and 1 base respectively, with 18 bases between them. Germline-derived CDR1 and CDR2 are ENHRY and SYGVKD. This CDR3 has 17 residues. In nucleotides, the CDR3 is TGTGCCATCAGTGATTCCTCCCGGAGAAAAGGGAACACTGAAGCTTTCTTT. Its translation: CAISDSSRRKGNTEAFF.

This rearrangement joins TRBV18 to TRBJ2-2, with 8 bases aligning to TRBD1. The germline CDR1 and CDR2 sequences are KGHSH and LQKENI. This CDR3 contains 19 residues. V trimming: 2 bases; J trimming: 0 bases; junction bases outside the gene matches: 11. CDR3 protein: CASSPGYRTGIANTGELFF. As DNA, the CDR3 is TGTGCCAGCTCACCAGGGTACAGGACAGGGATCGCGAACACCGGGGAGCTGTTTTTT.

The chain links TRBV5-4 to TRBJ2-2, with D maybe TRBD2 (5 bases). The germline CDR1 and CDR2 sequences are SGHNT and YYREEE (reference sequence). This CDR3 contains 14 residues. Trimming shortened V by 1 base and J by 4 bases, and 8 bases separated the two germline ends. The CDR3 spells CASSLSGFTGELFF. In DNA, the CDR3 is TGTGCCAGCAGCTTGTCGGGGTTCACCGGGGAGCTGTTTTTT.

The J gene is TRBJ1-5, the V gene TRBV4-1, with D maybe TRBD1 (5 bases). CDR1 MGHRA and CDR2 YSYEKL come from the germline V gene. This CDR3 contains 14 residues. Trimming took 1 base from V and 3 from J, leaving 7 bases between them. The DNA for the CDR3 is TGCGCCAGCAGCCAAGCAGGGTTCAATCAGCCCCAGCATTTT. Amino acids: CASSQAGFNQPQHF.